This T cell receptor beta chain was recorded in a study of CD8 T cells in ankylosing spondylitis. Regarding the study as a whole: Characteristic, it appeared, of ankylosing spondylitis blood was a TCR beta motif of fewer than 10 highly homologous variants. Reportedly, disease-linked clones are significantly enriched in ankylosing spondylitis patients' matched synovial fluid.

This clonotype was detected ten times or more. Its antigen is as yet unknown. This CDR3 comprises 14 residues. V lost 1 base to trimming and J lost 4 bases, with 9 bases between them. Per the germline V gene, CDR1 is KGHDR and CDR2 is SFDVKD. Preparation of TCR beta libraries was done by quantitative 5'-RACE with molecular barcodes. TCRdb re-called the 5' RACE reads with MiXCR, one entry per CDR3 protein. The sample includes some 120,000 distinct CDR3 sequences, around 7% seen only once; the top ten take roughly an eighth. The rearrangement uses TRBV24-1 and TRBJ1-1; no clear D. What was sequenced was blood, either unsorted or a sorted T cell fraction (not recorded which). This clonotype was obtained from a male donor with ankylosing spondylitis or in good health (not recorded which). The CDR3 DNA reads TGTGCCACCAGTGATTTAACCGTCGGCACTGAAGCTTTCTTT. Its protein product is CATSDLTVGTEAFF.